This T cell receptor (beta chain) comes out of a study of shared clonotypes between healthy human individuals. Germline trimming cut 0 bases from V and 1 base from J; bases unmatched to any gene: 2. This CDR3 comprises 15 residues. Germline-derived CDR1 and CDR2 are SGHKS and YYEKEE (reference sequence). Method: immunoSEQ multiplex PCR; TCRdb's copy keeps in-frame clones and lacks some. The data contain about 1.1 million clones, about 84% of them seen just once; the ten biggest clones take up roughly 0.57%. The sample was memory CD4+ T cells from PBMCs. Subset denoted: CD45RA-negative fraction. The V and J genes are TRBV5-5 and TRBJ2-3; 7 bases are shared with TRBD2. This TCR came from a man between 18 and 29 years old in good health. Some clones in this sample may be carry-over from other donors' samples. CDR3 in amino acids: CASSLGLAGTDTQYF. The CDR3 region has the DNA TGTGCCAGCAGCTTGGGACTAGCAGGCACAGATACGCAGTATTTT.